The T cell receptor beta chain described here comes from a study of cytomegalovirus exposure and HLA in healthy donors. Across the whole study: Most donors, just over 80% of several hundred genotyped, fell in the Caucasian-associated ancestry cluster. Findings and caveats of the study: In a later analysis, TCR beta V- and J-gene trimming showed a link to a missense DCLRE1C variant. It was confirmed in vitro that three of the CMV-associated chains were specific for CMV antigens.

13 Jbeta primers and 60 Vbeta primers were used for the PCR. This table comes from immunoSEQ multiplex PCR, and its TCRdb copy is limited to in-frame clones, with some not included. The sample contains about 140,000 clones, around 68% of which appear only once. The CDR3 is 16 residues long. Germline-derived CDR1 and CDR2 are SEHNR and FQNEAQ (reference sequence). V lost 3 bases, J lost 7 bases, and 9 bases stayed unmatched. Note on this clone: Antigen unknown.

What was sequenced was PBMCs. The chain uses TRBV7-9 and TRBJ1-4; 9 nucleotides align to TRBD1. This receptor was identified in a man aged 25 to 40 in good health and CMV-seropositive. The CDR3: CASSFSYGTGSEKLFF. The CDR3 coding sequence is TGTGCCAGCAGCTTTTCCTACGGGACAGGGTCTGAAAAACTGTTTTTT.